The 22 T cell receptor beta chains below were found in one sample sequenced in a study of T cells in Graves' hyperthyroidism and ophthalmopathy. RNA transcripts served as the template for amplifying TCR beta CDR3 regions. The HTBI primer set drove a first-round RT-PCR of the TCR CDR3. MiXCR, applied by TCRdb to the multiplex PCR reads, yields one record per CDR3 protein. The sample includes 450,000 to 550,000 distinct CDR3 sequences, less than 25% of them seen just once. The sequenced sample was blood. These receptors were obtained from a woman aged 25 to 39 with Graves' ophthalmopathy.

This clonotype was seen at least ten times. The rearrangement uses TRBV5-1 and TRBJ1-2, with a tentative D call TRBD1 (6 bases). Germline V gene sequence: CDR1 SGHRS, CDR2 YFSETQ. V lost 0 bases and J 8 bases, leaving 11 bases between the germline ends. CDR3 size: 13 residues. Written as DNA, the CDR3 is TGCGCCAGCAGCTTGGTGGCAGGGGACGGCTACACCTTC. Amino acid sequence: CASSLVAGDGYTF.

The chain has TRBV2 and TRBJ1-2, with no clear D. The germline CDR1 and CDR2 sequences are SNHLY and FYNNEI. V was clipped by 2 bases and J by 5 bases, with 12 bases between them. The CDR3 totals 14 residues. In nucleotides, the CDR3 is TGTGCCAGCAGTGAATCGGGCTACTTTTATGGCTACACCTTC. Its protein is CASSESGYFYGYTF.

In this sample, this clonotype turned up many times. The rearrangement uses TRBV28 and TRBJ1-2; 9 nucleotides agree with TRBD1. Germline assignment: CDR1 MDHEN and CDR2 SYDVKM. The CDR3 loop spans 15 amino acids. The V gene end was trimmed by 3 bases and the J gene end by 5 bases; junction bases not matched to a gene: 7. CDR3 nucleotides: TGTGCCAGCAGTTTGGGGACAGGGACGGGATATGGCTACACCTTC. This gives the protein CASSLGTGTGYGYTF.

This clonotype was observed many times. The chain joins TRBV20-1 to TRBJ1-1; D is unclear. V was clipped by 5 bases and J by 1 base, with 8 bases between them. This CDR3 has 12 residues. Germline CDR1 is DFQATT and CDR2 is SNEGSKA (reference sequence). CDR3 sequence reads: CSAPQWNTEAFF. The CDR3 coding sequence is TGCAGTGCTCCACAATGGAACACTGAAGCTTTCTTT.

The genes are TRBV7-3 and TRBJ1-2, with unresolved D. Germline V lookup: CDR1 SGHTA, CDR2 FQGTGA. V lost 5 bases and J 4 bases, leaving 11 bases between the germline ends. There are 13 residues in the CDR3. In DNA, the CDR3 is TGTGCCAGCAGCGACATCAGCGGCTATGGCTACACCTTC. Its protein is CASSDISGYGYTF. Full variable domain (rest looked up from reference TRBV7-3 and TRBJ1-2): GAGVSQTPSNKVTEKGKYVELRCDPISGHTALYWYRQSLGQGPEFLIYFQGTGAADDSGLPNDRFFAVRPEGSVSTLKIQRTERGDSAVYLCASSDISGYGYTFGSGTRLTVV.

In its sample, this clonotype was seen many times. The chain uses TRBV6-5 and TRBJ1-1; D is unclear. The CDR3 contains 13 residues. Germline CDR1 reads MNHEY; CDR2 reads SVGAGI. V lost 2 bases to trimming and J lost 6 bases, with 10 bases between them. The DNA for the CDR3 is TGTGCCAGCAGTTACGAGGACTCCTCTGAAGCTTTCTTT. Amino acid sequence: CASSYEDSSEAFF.

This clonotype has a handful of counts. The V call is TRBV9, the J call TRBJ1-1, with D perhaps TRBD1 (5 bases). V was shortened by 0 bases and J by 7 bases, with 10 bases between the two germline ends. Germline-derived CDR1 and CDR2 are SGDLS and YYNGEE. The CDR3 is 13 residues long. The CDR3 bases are TGTGCCAGCAGCGTAGCGTTAGGGGTTGAAGCTTTCTTT. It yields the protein CASSVALGVEAFF.

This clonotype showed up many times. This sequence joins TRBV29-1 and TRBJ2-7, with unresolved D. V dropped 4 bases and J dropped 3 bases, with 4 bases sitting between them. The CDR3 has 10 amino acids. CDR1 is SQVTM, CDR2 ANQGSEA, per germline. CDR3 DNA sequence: TGCAGCGTTGGGGGCTACGAGCAGTACTTC. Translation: CSVGGYEQYF.

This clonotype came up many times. The CDR3 here is CASSEWDRGFYGYTF. CDR3 DNA: TGTGCCAGCAGTGAATGGGACAGGGGATTCTATGGCTACACCTTC. The chain couples TRBV25-1 to TRBJ1-2, with TRBD1 identical over 10 bases. The ends lost 1 base at V and 4 bases at J; junction bases unmatched: 3. The length of the CDR3 is 15 residues. Germline assignment: CDR1 MGHDK and CDR2 SYGVNS.

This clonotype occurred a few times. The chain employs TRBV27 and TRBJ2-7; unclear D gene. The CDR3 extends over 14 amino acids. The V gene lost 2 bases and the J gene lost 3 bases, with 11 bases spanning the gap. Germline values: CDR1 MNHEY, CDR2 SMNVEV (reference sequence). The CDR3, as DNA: TGTGCCAGCAGTTTAAATGCCCTATTCTACGAGCAGTACTTC. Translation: CASSLNALFYEQYF.

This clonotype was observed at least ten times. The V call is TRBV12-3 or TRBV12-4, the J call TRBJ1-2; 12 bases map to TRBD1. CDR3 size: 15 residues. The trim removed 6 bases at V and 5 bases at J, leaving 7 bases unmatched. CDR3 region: CASSPGTGGAYGYTF. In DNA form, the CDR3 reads TGTGCCAGCAGCCCCGGGACAGGGGGCGCTTATGGCTACACCTTC.

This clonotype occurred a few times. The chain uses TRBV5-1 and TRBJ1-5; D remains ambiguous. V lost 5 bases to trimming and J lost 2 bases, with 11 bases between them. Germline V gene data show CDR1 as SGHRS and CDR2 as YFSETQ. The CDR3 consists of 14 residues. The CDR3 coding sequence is TGCGCCAGCAGACTCGAGGGAGGCAATCAGCCCCAGCATTTT. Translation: CASRLEGGNQPQHF.

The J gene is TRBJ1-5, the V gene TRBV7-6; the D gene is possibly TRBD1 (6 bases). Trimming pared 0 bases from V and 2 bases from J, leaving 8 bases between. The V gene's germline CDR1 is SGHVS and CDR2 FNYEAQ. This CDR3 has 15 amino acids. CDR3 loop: CASSLATGGNQPQHF. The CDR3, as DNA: TGTGCCAGCAGCTTAGCGACAGGTGGCAATCAGCCCCAGCATTTT.

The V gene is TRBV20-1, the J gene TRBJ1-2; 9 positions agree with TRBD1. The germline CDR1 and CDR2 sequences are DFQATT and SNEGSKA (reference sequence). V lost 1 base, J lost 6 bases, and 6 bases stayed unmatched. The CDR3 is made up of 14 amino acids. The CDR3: CSARVDRGINGYTF. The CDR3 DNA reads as TGCAGTGCTAGAGTTGACAGGGGGATAAATGGCTACACCTTC.

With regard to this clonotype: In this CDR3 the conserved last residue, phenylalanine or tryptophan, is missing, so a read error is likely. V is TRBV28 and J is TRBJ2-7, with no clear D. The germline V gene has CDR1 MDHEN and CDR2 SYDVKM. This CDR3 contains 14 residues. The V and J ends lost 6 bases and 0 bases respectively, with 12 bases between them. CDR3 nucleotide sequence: TGTGCCAGCAGCACAACTTCCCTCTCCTACGAGCAGTACTTA. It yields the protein CASSTTSLSYEQYL.

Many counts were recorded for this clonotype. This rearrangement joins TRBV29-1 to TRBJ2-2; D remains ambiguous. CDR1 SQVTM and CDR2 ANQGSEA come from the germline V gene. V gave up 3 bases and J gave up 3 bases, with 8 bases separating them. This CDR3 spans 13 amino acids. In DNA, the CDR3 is TGCAGCGTTGAGAACAGATACACCGGGGAGCTGTTTTTT. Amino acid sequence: CSVENRYTGELFF.

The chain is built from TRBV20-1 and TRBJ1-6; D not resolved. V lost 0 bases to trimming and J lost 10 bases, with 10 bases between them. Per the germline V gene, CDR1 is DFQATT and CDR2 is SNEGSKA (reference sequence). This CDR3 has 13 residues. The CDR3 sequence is CSARDLQGSPLHF. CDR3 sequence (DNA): TGCAGTGCTAGAGATCTGCAAGGCTCACCCCTCCACTTT.

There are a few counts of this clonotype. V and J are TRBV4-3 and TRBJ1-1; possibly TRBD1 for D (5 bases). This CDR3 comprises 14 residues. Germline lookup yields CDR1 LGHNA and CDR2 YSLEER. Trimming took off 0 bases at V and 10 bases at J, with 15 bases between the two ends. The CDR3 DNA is TGCGCCAGCAGCCAAGAAGCCCGGGGCCTCGGAGCTTTCTTT. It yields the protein CASSQEARGLGAFF.

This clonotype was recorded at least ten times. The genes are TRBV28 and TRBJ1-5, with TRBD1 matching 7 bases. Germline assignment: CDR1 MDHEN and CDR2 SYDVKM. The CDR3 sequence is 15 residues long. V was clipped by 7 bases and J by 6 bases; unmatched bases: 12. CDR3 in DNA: TGTGCCAGCATCATAGCCGGGACAGTTAGTCAGCCCCAGCATTTT. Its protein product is CASIIAGTVSQPQHF. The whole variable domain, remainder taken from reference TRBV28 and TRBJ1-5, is DVKVTQSSRYLVKRTGEKVFLECVQDMDHENMFWYRQDPGLGLRLIYFSYDVKMKEKGDIPEGYSVSREKKERFSLILESASTNQTSMYLCASIIAGTVSQPQHFGDGTRLSIL.

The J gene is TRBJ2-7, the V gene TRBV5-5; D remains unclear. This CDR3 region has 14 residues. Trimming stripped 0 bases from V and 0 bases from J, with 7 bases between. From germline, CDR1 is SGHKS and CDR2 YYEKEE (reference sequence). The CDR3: CASSLELHSYEQYF. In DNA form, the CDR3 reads TGTGCCAGCAGCTTGGAGCTTCACTCCTACGAGCAGTACTTC.

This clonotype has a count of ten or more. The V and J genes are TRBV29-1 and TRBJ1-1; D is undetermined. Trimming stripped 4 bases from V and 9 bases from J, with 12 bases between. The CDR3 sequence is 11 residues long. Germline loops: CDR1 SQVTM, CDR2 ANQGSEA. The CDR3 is CSVVRTEKAFF. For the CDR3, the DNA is TGCAGCGTTGTTCGGACGGAGAAAGCTTTCTTT.

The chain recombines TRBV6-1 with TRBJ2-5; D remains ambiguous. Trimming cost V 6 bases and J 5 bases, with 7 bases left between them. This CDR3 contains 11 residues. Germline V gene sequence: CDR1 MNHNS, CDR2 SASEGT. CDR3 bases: TGTGCCAGCAGCGTATCGGAGACCCAGTACTTC. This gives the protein CASSVSETQYF.